Following are 8 T cell receptor beta chains from one sample sequenced in a study of blood T cell repertoires in COVID-19. Only in-frame clones appear in the TCRdb table, and some are missing; sequencing was by immunoSEQ multiplex PCR. The sample consists of around 50,000 clones, about 84% of them appearing once. Sequencing was done on a sample of peripheral blood. The receptors shown here come from a human donor in a cohort sampled during active COVID-19.

The chain has TRBV19 and TRBJ1-2, with D unclear. The germline V gene has CDR1 LNHDA and CDR2 SQIVND (reference sequence). This CDR3 contains 13 residues. V was cut by 5 bases and J by 3 bases, with 10 bases left in between. As DNA, the CDR3 is TGTGCCAGTAGTCCTGGGCCATACTATGGCTACACCTTC. Encoded protein: CASSPGPYYGYTF.

The chain is built from TRBV9 and TRBJ1-6; D is unclear. This CDR3 has 14 residues. CDR1 is SGDLS, CDR2 YYNGEE, per germline. Trimming cost V 4 bases and J 4 bases, with 9 bases left between them. CDR3 loop: CASSPHQYNSPLHF. The CDR3 coding sequence is TGTGCCAGCAGCCCTCACCAGTATAATTCACCCCTCCACTTT.

The V gene is TRBV27, the J gene TRBJ2-1; 10 nucleotides line up with TRBD2. Per the germline V gene, CDR1 is MNHEY and CDR2 is SMNVEV (reference sequence). The CDR3 contains 14 residues. J lost 7 bases, V lost 10 bases, and 10 bases had no gene match. Here the CDR3 reads CATLKREGLNEQFF. For the CDR3, the DNA is TGTGCCACATTGAAGCGGGAGGGCCTTAATGAGCAGTTCTTC.

The chain links TRBV9 to TRBJ1-2, with 12 bases that match TRBD1. The CDR3 length is 15 residues. V was clipped by 2 bases and J by 2 bases; unmatched bases: 1. Germline V lookup: CDR1 SGDLS, CDR2 YYNGEE. The CDR3 bases are TGTGCCAGCAGCGTGGGACAGGGGGCAAACTATGGCTACACCTTC. Translated: CASSVGQGANYGYTF.

This clone was observed a handful of times. V usage is TRBV30 and J usage is TRBJ1-2; the match to TRBD1 covers 11 bases. Germline CDR1 GTSNPN, CDR2 SVGIG (reference sequence). The ends lost 3 bases at V and 7 bases at J; junction bases unmatched: 7. The CDR3 runs 14 residues. CDR3 nucleotides: TGTGCCTGGAGGACACCGGGACAGGGGGTTGGCTACACCTTC. This gives the protein CAWRTPGQGVGYTF.

The J gene is TRBJ1-2, the V gene TRBV7-2; D call uncertain. Germline V CDR1 and CDR2: SGHTA, FQGNSA. The CDR3 runs to 15 residues. V shed 0 bases and J shed 8 bases, with 16 bases lying between them. CDR3 residues: CASSLARQSPMGYTF. CDR3 DNA sequence: TGTGCCAGCAGCTTAGCGAGGCAGTCCCCTATGGGCTACACCTTC.

V usage is TRBV4-1 and J usage is TRBJ2-7; weak D call: TRBD1 (6 bases). V gave up 4 bases and J gave up 3 bases, with 10 bases separating them. CDR1 and CDR2 from the germline V gene are MGHRA and YSYEKL. The length of the CDR3 is 13 residues. CDR3 sequence reads: CASSPGVGYEQYF. Here the CDR3 DNA reads TGCGCCAGCAGCCCAGGGGTAGGCTACGAGCAGTACTTC.

The V and J genes are TRBV6-5 and TRBJ2-5; TRBD2 is a possible D gene (5 bases). Trimming took 5 bases from V and 0 from J, leaving 13 bases between them. Per the germline V gene, CDR1 is MNHEY and CDR2 is SVGAGI. This CDR3 has 15 residues. The CDR3 protein is CASSPARGYQETQYF. CDR3 sequence (DNA): TGTGCCAGCAGTCCAGCTCGGGGATACCAAGAGACCCAGTACTTC.